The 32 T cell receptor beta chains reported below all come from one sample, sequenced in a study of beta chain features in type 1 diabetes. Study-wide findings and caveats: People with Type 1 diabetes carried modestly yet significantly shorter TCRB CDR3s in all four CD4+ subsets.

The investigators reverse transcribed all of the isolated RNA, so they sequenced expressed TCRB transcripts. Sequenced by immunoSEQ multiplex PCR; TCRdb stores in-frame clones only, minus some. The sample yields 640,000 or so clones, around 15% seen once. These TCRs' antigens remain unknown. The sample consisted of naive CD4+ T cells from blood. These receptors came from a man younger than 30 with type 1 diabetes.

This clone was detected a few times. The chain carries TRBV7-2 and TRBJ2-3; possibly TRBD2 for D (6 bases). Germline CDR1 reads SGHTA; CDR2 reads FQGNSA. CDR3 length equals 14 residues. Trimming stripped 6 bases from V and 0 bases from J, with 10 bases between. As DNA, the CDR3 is TGTGCCAGCAGGGGGGGAGCTAGCACAGATACGCAGTATTTT. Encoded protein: CASRGGASTDTQYF. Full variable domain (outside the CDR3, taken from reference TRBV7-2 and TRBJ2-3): GAGVSQSPSNKVTEKGKDVELRCDPISGHTALYWYRQSLGQGLEFLIYFQGNSAPDKSGLPSDRFSAERTGGSVSTLTIQRTQQEDSAVYLCASRGGASTDTQYFGPGTRLTVL.

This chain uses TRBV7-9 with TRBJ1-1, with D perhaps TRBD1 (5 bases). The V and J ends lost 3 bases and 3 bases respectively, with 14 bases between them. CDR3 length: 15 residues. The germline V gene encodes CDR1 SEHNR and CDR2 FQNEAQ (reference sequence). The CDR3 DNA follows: TGTGCCAGCAGCTTTTCAGGGTGGGGAGACACTGAAGCTTTCTTT. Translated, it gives CASSFSGWGDTEAFF.

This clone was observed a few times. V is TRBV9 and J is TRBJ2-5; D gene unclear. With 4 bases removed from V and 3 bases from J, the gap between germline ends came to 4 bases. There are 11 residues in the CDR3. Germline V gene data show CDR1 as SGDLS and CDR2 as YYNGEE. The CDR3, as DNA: TGTGCCAGCAGCCATGAAGAGACCCAGTACTTC. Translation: CASSHEETQYF.

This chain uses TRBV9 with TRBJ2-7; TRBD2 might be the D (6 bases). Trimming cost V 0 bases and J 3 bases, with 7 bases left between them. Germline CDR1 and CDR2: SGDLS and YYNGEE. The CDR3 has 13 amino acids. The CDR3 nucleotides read TGTGCCAGCAGCGTAGGACTAGTCTACGAGCAGTACTTC. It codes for CASSVGLVYEQYF.

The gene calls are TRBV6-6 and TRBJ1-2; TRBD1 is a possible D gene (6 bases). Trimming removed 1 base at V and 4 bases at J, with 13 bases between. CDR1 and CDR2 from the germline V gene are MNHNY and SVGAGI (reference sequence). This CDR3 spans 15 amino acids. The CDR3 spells CASSYWAGASYGYTF. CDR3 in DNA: TGTGCCAGCAGTTACTGGGCAGGGGCGAGCTATGGCTACACCTTC.

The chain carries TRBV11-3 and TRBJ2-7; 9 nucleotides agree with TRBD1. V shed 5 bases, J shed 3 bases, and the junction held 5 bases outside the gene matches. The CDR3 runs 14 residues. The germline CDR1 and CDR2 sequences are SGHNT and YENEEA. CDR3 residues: CASSPGQGYYEQYF. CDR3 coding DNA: TGTGCCAGCAGCCCAGGACAGGGGTACTACGAGCAGTACTTC.

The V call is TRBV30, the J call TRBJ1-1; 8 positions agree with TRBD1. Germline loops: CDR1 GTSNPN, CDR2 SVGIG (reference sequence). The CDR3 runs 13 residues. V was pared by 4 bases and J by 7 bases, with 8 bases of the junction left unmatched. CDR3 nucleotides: TGTGCCTGGACAGGGGGCGCAAAGGTTGAAGCTTTCTTT. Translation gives CAWTGGAKVEAFF.

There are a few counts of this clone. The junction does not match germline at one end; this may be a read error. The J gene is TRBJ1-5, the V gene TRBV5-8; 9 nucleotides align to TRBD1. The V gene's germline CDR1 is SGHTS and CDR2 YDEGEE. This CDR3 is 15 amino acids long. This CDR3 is CASRLEGQGVYPQHF. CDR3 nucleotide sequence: TGTGCCAGCAGGTTGGAGGGACAGGGTGTTTATCCCCAGCATTTT.

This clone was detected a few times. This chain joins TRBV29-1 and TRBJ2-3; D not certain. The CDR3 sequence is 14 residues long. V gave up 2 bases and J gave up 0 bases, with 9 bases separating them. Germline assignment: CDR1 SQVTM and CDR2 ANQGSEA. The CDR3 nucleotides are TGCAGCGTTGAACGGCTGATCAGCACAGATACGCAGTATTTT. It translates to CSVERLISTDTQYF.

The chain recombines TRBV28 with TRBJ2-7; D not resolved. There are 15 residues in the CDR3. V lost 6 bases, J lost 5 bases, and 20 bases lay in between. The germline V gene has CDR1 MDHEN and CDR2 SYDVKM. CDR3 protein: CASSPPLSTVHEQYF. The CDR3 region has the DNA TGTGCCAGCAGCCCACCCCTTTCAACAGTGCACGAGCAGTACTTC. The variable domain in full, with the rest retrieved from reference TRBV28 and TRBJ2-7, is DVKVTQSSRYLVKRTGEKVFLECVQDMDHENMFWYRQDPGLGLRLIYFSYDVKMKEKGDIPEGYSVSREKKERFSLILESASTNQTSMYLCASSPPLSTVHEQYFGPGTRLTVT.

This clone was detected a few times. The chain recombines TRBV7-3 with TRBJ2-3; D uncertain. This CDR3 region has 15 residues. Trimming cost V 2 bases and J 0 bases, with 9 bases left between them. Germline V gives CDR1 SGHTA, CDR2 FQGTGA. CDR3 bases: TGTGCCAGCAGCTTAGGGCGGACCAGCACAGATACGCAGTATTTT. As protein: CASSLGRTSTDTQYF.

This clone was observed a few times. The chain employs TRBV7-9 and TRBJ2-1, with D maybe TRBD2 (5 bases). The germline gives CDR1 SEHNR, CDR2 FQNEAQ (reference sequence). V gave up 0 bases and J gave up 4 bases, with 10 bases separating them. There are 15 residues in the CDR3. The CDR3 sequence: CASSLAAGGYNEQFF. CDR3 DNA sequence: TGTGCCAGCAGCTTAGCAGCAGGAGGATACAATGAGCAGTTCTTC.

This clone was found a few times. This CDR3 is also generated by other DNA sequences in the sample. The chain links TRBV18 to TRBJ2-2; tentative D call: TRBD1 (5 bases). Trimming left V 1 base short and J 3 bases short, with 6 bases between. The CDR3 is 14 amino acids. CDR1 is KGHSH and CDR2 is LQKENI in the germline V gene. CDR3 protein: CASSPQGYTGELFF. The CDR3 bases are TGTGCCAGCTCACCACAGGGGTACACCGGGGAGCTGTTTTTT.

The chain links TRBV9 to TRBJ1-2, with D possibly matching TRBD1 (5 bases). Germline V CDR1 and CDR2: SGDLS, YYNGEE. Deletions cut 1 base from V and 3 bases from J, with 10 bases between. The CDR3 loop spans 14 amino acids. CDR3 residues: CASSVTGVDYGYTF. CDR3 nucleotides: TGTGCCAGCAGCGTAACGGGGGTTGACTATGGCTACACCTTC.

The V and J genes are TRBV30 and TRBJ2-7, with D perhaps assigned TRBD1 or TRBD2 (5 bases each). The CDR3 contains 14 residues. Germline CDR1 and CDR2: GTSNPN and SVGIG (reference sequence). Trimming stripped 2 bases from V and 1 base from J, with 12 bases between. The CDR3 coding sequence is TGTGCCTGGAGTCGGAAAGGGGAGTCCTACGAGCAGTACTTC. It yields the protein CAWSRKGESYEQYF. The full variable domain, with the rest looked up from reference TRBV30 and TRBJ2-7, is SQTIHQWPATLVQPVGSPLSLECTVEGTSNPNLYWYRQAAGRGLQLLFYSVGIGQISSEVPQNLSASRPQDRQFILSSKKLLLSDSGFYLCAWSRKGESYEQYFGPGTRLTVT.

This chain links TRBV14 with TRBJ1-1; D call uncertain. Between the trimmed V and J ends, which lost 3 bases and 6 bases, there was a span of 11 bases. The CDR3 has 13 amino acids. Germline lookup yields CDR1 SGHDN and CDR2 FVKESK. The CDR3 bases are TGTGCCAGCAGCCAGTGGACGGGCGCTGAAGCTTTCTTT. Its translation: CASSQWTGAEAFF.

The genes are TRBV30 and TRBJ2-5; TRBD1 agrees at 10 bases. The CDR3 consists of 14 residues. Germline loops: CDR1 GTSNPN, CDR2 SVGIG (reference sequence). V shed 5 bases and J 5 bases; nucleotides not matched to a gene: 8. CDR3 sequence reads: CAWSTGGVSETQYF. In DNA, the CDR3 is TGTGCCTGGTCGACAGGGGGCGTATCGGAGACCCAGTACTTC.

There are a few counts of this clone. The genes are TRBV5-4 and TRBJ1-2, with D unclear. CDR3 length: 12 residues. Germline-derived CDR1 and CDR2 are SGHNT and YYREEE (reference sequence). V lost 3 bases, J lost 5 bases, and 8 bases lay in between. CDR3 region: CASSSDIYGYTF. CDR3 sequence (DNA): TGTGCCAGCAGCTCCGACATTTATGGCTACACCTTC.

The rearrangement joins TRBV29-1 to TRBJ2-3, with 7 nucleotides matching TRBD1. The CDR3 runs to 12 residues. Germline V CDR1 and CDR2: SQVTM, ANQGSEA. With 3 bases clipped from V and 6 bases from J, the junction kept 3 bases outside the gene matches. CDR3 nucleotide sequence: TGCAGCGTTGAGGGACAGCTGGATACGCAGTATTTT. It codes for CSVEGQLDTQYF.

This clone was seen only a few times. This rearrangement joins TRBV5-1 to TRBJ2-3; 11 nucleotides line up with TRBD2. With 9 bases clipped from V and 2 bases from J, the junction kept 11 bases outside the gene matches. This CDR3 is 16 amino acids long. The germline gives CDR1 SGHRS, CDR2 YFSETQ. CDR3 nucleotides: TGCGCCATCCTGACCGGGACTAGCGGTTCCACAGATACGCAGTATTTT. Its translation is CAILTGTSGSTDTQYF.

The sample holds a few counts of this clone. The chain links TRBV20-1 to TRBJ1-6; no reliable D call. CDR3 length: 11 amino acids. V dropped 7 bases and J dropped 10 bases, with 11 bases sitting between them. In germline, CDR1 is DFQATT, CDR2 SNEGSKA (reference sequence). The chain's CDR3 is CSVGFDSPLHF. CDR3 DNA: TGCAGTGTCGGGTTTGACTCACCCCTCCACTTT.

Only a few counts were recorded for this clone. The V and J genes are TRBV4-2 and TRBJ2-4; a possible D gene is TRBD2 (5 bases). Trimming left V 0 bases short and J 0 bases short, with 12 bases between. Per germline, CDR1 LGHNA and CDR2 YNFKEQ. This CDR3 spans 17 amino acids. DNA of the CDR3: TGTGCCAGCAGCCAAGATTCAAACGGGATAGCCAAAAACATTCAGTACTTC. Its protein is CASSQDSNGIAKNIQYF.

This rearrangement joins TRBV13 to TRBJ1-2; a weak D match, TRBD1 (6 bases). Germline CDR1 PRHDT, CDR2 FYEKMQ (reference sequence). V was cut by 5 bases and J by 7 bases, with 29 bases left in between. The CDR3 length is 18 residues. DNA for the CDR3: TGTGCCAGCAGCCTCCGTCCTGACAGGCGGTGGGGTACAAGTGGCTACACCTTC. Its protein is CASSLRPDRRWGTSGYTF.

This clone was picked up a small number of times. This CDR3 reads CASSPPGLGGTEAFF. CDR3 in DNA: TGTGCCAGCTCACCCCCCGGACTCGGGGGCACTGAAGCTTTCTTT. The chain recombines TRBV18 with TRBJ1-1; a possible D gene is TRBD1 (5 bases). Per germline, CDR1 KGHSH and CDR2 LQKENI. Between the trimmed V and J ends, which lost 3 bases and 4 bases, there was a span of 15 bases. CDR3 length: 15 amino acids.

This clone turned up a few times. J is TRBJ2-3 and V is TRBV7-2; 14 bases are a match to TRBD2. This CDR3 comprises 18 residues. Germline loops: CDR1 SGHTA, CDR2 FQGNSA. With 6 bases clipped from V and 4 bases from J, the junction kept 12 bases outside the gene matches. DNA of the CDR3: TGTGCCAGCAGTTCCCGACTAGCGGGGGGGTTAGGCGCAGATACGCAGTATTTT. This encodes CASSSRLAGGLGADTQYF.

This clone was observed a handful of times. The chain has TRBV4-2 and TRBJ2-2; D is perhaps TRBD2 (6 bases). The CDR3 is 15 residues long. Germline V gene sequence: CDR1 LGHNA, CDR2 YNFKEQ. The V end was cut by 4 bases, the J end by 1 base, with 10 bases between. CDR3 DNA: TGTGCCAGCAGCCGCCTGGGGGGGAACACCGGGGAGCTGTTTTTT. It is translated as CASSRLGGNTGELFF.

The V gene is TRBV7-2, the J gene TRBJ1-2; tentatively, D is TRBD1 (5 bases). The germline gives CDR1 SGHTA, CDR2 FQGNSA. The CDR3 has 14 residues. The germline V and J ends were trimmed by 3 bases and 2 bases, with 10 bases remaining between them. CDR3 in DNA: TGTGCCAGCAGCTTTGGGACCGGCAACTATGGCTACACCTTC. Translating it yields CASSFGTGNYGYTF.

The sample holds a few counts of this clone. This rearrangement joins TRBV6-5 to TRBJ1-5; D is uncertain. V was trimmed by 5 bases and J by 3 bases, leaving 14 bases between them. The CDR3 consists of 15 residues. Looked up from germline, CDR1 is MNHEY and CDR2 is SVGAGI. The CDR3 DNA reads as TGTGCCAGCAGTGTCCTAGGTGGGTCCAATCAGCCCCAGCATTTT. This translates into CASSVLGGSNQPQHF.

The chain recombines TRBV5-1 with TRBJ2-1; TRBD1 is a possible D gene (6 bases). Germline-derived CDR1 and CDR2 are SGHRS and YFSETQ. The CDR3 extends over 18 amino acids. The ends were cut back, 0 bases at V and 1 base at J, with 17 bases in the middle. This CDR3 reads CASSLGDMTVASYNEQFF. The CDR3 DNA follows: TGCGCCAGCAGCTTGGGGGACATGACAGTTGCTTCCTACAATGAGCAGTTCTTC.

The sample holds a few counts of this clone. This chain's CDR3 is CASSESRGGSNQPQHF. In DNA form, the CDR3 reads TGCGCCAGCAGTGAGTCCAGGGGGGGTAGCAATCAGCCCCAGCATTTT. This chain links TRBV10-2 with TRBJ1-5; 7 bases agree with TRBD1. The ends lost 0 bases at V and 0 bases at J; junction bases unmatched: 2. The CDR3 has 16 amino acids. Germline CDR1 WSHSY, CDR2 SAAADI.

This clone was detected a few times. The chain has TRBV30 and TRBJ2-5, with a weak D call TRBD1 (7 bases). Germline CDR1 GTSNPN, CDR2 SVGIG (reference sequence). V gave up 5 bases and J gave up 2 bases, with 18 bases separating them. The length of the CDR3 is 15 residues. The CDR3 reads CAWGVGGTAQETQYF. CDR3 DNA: TGTGCCTGGGGGGTAGGCGGGACAGCGCAAGAGACCCAGTACTTC. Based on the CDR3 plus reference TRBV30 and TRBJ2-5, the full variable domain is SQTIHQWPATLVQPVGSPLSLECTVEGTSNPNLYWYRQAAGRGLQLLFYSVGIGQISSEVPQNLSASRPQDRQFILSSKKLLLSDSGFYLCAWGVGGTAQETQYFGPGTRLLVL.

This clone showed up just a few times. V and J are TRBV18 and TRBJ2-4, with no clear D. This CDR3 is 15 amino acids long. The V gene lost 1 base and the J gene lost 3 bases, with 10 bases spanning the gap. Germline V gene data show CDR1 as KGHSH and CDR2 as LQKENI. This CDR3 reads CASSPRYSSKNIQYF. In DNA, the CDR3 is TGTGCCAGCTCACCACGATACTCGAGCAAAAACATTCAGTACTTC.